Each of the 24 T cell receptor beta chains below was sequenced from the same sample in a study of cytomegalovirus exposure and HLA in healthy donors. The study ran its PCR with 60 Vbeta and 13 Jbeta primers. The repertoire was sequenced with immunoSEQ multiplex PCR; TCRdb's copy has only in-frame clones and lacks some. The sample includes about 160,000 clones, roughly 63% of them seen just once. Sequencing used PBMCs. The receptors here all came from a woman aged 55-75 years in good health and CMV-seropositive.

The chain couples TRBV4-2 to TRBJ1-1; 9 positions agree with TRBD1. The V segment lost 4 bases and the J segment 5 bases; nucleotides outside the gene matches: 8. The germline V gene has CDR1 LGHNA and CDR2 YNFKEQ. This CDR3 region has 15 residues. The CDR3 sequence: CASSRTGGASTEAFF. The DNA for the CDR3 is TGTGCCAGCAGCCGAACAGGGGGCGCGTCGACTGAAGCTTTCTTT.

V usage is TRBV28 and J usage is TRBJ1-4; 7 bases align to TRBD1. Germline lookup yields CDR1 MDHEN and CDR2 SYDVKM. This CDR3 comprises 13 residues. The trim removed 8 bases at V and 5 bases at J, leaving 5 bases unmatched. The CDR3 reads CASVTQGNEKLFF. In nucleotides, the CDR3 is TGTGCCAGCGTAACACAGGGGAATGAAAAACTGTTTTTT. The whole variable domain, remainder taken from reference TRBV28 and TRBJ1-4, is DVKVTQSSRYLVKRTGEKVFLECVQDMDHENMFWYRQDPGLGLRLIYFSYDVKMKEKGDIPEGYSVSREKKERFSLILESASTNQTSMYLCASVTQGNEKLFFGSGTQLSVL.

The chain carries TRBV30 and TRBJ1-5; D is ambiguous. The CDR3 spans 14 residues. The V gene's germline CDR1 is GTSNPN and CDR2 SVGIG (reference sequence). V lost 1 base, J lost 10 bases, and 17 bases lay in between. As DNA, the CDR3 is TGTGCCTGGAGTGCCGACTTGGAGGGTAGCCCCCAGCATTTT. As protein: CAWSADLEGSPQHF.

This chain links TRBV7-9 with TRBJ2-1, with a tentative D call TRBD1 (5 bases). Germline-derived CDR1 and CDR2 are SEHNR and FQNEAQ (reference sequence). With 1 base removed from V and 4 bases from J, the gap between germline ends came to 8 bases. This CDR3 contains 14 residues. The CDR3 sequence: CASSLDQGYNEQFF. The CDR3 bases are TGTGCCAGCAGCTTAGATCAGGGATACAATGAGCAGTTCTTC.

V usage is TRBV30 and J usage is TRBJ1-2; 8 bases line up with TRBD1. The length of the CDR3 is 12 residues. Per the germline V gene, CDR1 is GTSNPN and CDR2 is SVGIG (reference sequence). V lost 0 bases, J lost 7 bases, and 1 base stayed unmatched. For the CDR3, the DNA is TGTGCCTGGAGTGTAACAGGGGGTGGCTACACCTTC. Protein: CAWSVTGGGYTF.

The CDR3 loop is CASSVGWRERPYEQYF. In DNA, the CDR3 is TGCGCCAGCAGTGTGGGGTGGCGGGAGAGACCCTACGAGCAGTACTTC. The chain combines TRBV5-1 with TRBJ2-7; 7 bases line up with TRBD2. V shed 5 bases, J shed 2 bases, and the junction held 13 bases outside the gene matches. CDR1 and CDR2 (germline): SGHRS, YFSETQ. The CDR3 runs to 16 residues.

This clone was counted a few times. The V call is TRBV4-2, the J call TRBJ1-2; D unresolved. V was clipped by 8 bases and J by 0 bases, with 13 bases between them. CDR1 LGHNA and CDR2 YNFKEQ come from the germline V gene. The CDR3 is 14 amino acids. The CDR3 loop reads CASRQTTANYGYTF. In DNA form, the CDR3 reads TGTGCCAGCCGACAAACCACAGCTAACTATGGCTACACCTTC.

The table lists this clone with a few counts. The chain recombines TRBV18 with TRBJ1-5; 7 bases are a match to TRBD1. V lost 5 bases and J lost 4; bases outside the gene matches: 5. CDR3 length equals 14 residues. CDR1 and CDR2 (germline): KGHSH, LQKENI. CDR3 nucleotide sequence: TGTGCCAGCTCAGGGGGGACAGCAAATCAGCCCCAGCATTTT. Amino acids: CASSGGTANQPQHF.

V gene TRBV7-8 combines with J gene TRBJ2-3; a possible D gene is TRBD2 (6 bases). The V gene lost 1 base and the J gene lost 2 bases, with 16 bases spanning the gap. Germline CDR1 is SGHVS and CDR2 is FQNEAQ. This CDR3 spans 17 amino acids. The CDR3 sequence is CASSLGSGVQATDTQYF. CDR3 nucleotide sequence: TGTGCCAGCAGCTTAGGTTCGGGGGTCCAGGCCACAGATACGCAGTATTTT.

This chain joins TRBV28 and TRBJ1-1, with D unclear. Germline V CDR1 and CDR2: MDHEN, SYDVKM. The ends were cut back, 6 bases at V and 8 bases at J, with 13 bases in the middle. The CDR3 covers 12 residues. CDR3 residues: CASSRAGEEAFF. The CDR3 coding sequence is TGTGCCAGCAGCCGCGCGGGAGAGGAAGCTTTCTTT.

This sequence joins TRBV7-2 and TRBJ1-5; D uncertain. The CDR3 loop spans 12 amino acids. Germline V gene lookup returns CDR1 SGHTA and CDR2 FQGNSA. V was cut by 6 bases and J by 4 bases, with 7 bases left in between. CDR3 sequence (DNA): TGTGCCAGCAGTACTAAGAATCAGCCCCAGCATTTT. It encodes CASSTKNQPQHF.

The chain is built from TRBV4-1 and TRBJ2-7; TRBD2 aligns across 8 bases. Germline CDR1 MGHRA, CDR2 YSYEKL. The CDR3 has 19 residues. V lost 4 bases and J lost 3; bases outside the gene matches: 20. CDR3 sequence reads: CASSPRDQAGGAPVYEQYF. DNA for the CDR3: TGCGCCAGCAGCCCGAGAGACCAGGCGGGAGGCGCACCTGTCTACGAGCAGTACTTC.

V usage is TRBV14 and J usage is TRBJ2-1; the match to TRBD2 covers 10 bases. Trimming at V came to 4 bases and at J to 4 bases, leaving 10 bases not matched to a gene. Germline-derived CDR1 and CDR2 are SGHDN and FVKESK. CDR3 size: 17 residues. Here the CDR3 DNA reads TGTGCCAGCAGCCTAGTGGCCAGGACTAGCGGTTACAATGAGCAGTTCTTC. Residues: CASSLVARTSGYNEQFF.

The chain uses TRBV5-4 and TRBJ2-2; 12 nucleotides agree with TRBD2. CDR3 size: 18 residues. The trim removed 4 bases at V and 5 bases at J, leaving 12 bases unmatched. The germline CDR1 and CDR2 sequences are SGHNT and YYREEE (reference sequence). The CDR3 DNA follows: TGTGCCAGCAGCCAAACACCGGGACTAGCGGGTGGAACCGGGGAGCTGTTTTTT. This codes for CASSQTPGLAGGTGELFF.

This clone was counted once. The chain recombines TRBV6-5 with TRBJ1-2; tentatively, D is TRBD1 (5 bases). CDR1 and CDR2 from the germline V gene are MNHEY and SVGAGI. V gave up 2 bases and J gave up 7 bases, with 14 bases separating them. CDR3 length equals 14 residues. CDR3 in DNA: TGTGCCAGCAGTTACGAGGTCAGGGCTACTGGCTACACCTTC. It encodes CASSYEVRATGYTF.

This chain uses TRBV6-5 with TRBJ2-7; TRBD2 aligns across 8 bases. The V and J ends lost 5 bases and 7 bases, in that order; junction bases with no gene match: 7. The CDR3 runs to 13 residues. Germline loops: CDR1 MNHEY, CDR2 SVGAGI. The CDR3, as DNA: TGTGCCAGCAGTGAAAGCGGGAGTTGGGAGCAGTACTTC. Residues: CASSESGSWEQYF.

In this sample, this clone turned up a few times. The rearrangement uses TRBV4-2 and TRBJ2-7; perhaps TRBD2 as D (5 bases). The CDR3 extends over 15 amino acids. The V gene lost 2 bases and the J gene lost 4 bases, with 15 bases spanning the gap. Germline V gives CDR1 LGHNA, CDR2 YNFKEQ. The CDR3 loop reads CASSQWPGKGYEQYF. CDR3 in DNA: TGTGCCAGCAGCCAATGGCCGGGAAAAGGGTACGAGCAGTACTTC.

J is TRBJ1-4 and V is TRBV5-1, with 8 bases fitting TRBD1. The germline CDR1 and CDR2 sequences are SGHRS and YFSETQ. Trimming cost V 5 bases and J 5 bases; bases outside gene matches: 5. CDR3 length: 14 amino acids. CDR3 sequence: CASRPGGGNEKLFF. CDR3 sequence (DNA): TGCGCCAGCAGGCCAGGGGGCGGGAATGAAAAACTGTTTTTT.

V usage is TRBV28 and J usage is TRBJ1-4; 9 bases align to TRBD1. Trimming removed 5 bases from V and 7 bases from J; junction bases left unmatched: 8. CDR3 length: 15 amino acids. Germline V CDR1 and CDR2: MDHEN, SYDVKM. In DNA, the CDR3 is TGTGCCAGCAGTAGAGGGACAGGGTGGGGTGAAAAACTGTTTTTT. Amino acid sequence: CASSRGTGWGEKLFF.

The genes are TRBV6-5 and TRBJ2-1; D may be TRBD1 (6 bases). This CDR3 spans 16 amino acids. V gave up 0 bases and J gave up 2 bases, with 11 bases separating them. The germline gives CDR1 MNHEY, CDR2 SVGAGI. The CDR3 region is CASSYSTGTAYNEQFF. CDR3 nucleotides: TGTGCCAGCAGTTACTCGACAGGAACGGCCTACAATGAGCAGTTCTTC.

The J gene is TRBJ2-1, the V gene TRBV28; the D is unclear. The germline gives CDR1 MDHEN, CDR2 SYDVKM. The CDR3 consists of 14 residues. Trimming cost V 6 bases and J 0 bases, with 9 bases left between them. The CDR3 DNA reads TGTGCCAGCAGGGCCGCCCTCTCCTACAATGAGCAGTTCTTC. This translates into CASRAALSYNEQFF.

The genes are TRBV30 and TRBJ1-1, with 7 bases matching TRBD1. V was clipped by 2 bases and J by 4 bases; unmatched bases: 7. Looked up from germline, CDR1 is GTSNPN and CDR2 is SVGIG (reference sequence). The CDR3 contains 14 residues. CDR3: CAWSPNRGGTEAFF. In DNA form, the CDR3 reads TGTGCCTGGAGTCCGAACAGGGGAGGCACTGAAGCTTTCTTT.

This chain joins TRBV27 and TRBJ2-7; 12 bases align to TRBD1. In germline, CDR1 is MNHEY, CDR2 SMNVEV (reference sequence). J was trimmed by 7 bases and V by 5 bases; bases with no gene match: 18. The CDR3 consists of 18 residues. CDR3 amino acids: CASSQLGAQGQGAREQYF. DNA of the CDR3: TGTGCCAGCAGTCAGTTAGGGGCCCAGGGACAGGGGGCACGGGAGCAGTACTTC.

This chain joins TRBV21-1 and TRBJ1-1; the tabulated D call, TRBD1, remains unverified against the DNA. TRBV21-1 is described as a pseudogene. The CDR3 spans 14 residues. The CDR3 loop is CASSTTGVIPEAFF. The CDR3 DNA reads TGTGCCAGCAGCACTACAGGGGTCATTCCTGAAGCTTTCTTT.